A selection of T cell receptor beta chains follows, all from one sample in a study of PD-1 blockade in classical Hodgkin lymphoma. Assay: immunoSEQ multiplex PCR; the TCRdb copy retains only in-frame clones and omits some. The sample lists roughly 150,000 clones; nearly 80% were seen once. The sample in question was peripheral blood mononuclear cells (PBMCs), obtained before the second cycle of nivolumab. Every receptor here comes from a human donor with classical Hodgkin lymphoma. CDR3s include the opening cysteine and the closing phenylalanine or tryptophan. The D gene is left open where the match is weak. Clone size is stated in some rows and not others, as once, few, many or a class when expanded.

D gene: .; J gene: TRBJ2-7; clone size: .; V gene: TRBV21-1; CDR3 protein: CASSKAGGRQRLSYEQYF; CDR3 DNA: TGTGCCAGCAGCAAAGCGGGGGGTAGGCAGAGGCTTTCCTACGAGCAGTACTTC
D gene: TRBD1; J gene: TRBJ1-2; clone size: .; V gene: TRBV23-1; CDR3 protein: CARGTGPTYGYTF; CDR3 DNA: TGCGCCAGAGGGACAGGGCCTACCTATGGCTACACCTTC
D gene: .; J gene: TRBJ2-7; clone size: .; V gene: TRBV5-8; CDR3 protein: CASSLSRQGFEQYF; CDR3 DNA: TGTGCCAGCAGCTTGTCCCGTCAGGGCTTCGAGCAGTACTTC
D gene: TRBD1; J gene: TRBJ1-2; clone size: .; V gene: TRBV2; CDR3 protein: CASRMGQAHYGYTF; CDR3 DNA: TGTGCCAGCAGGATGGGACAGGCCCACTATGGCTACACCTTC
D gene: .; J gene: TRBJ2-7; clone size: .; V gene: TRBV18; CDR3 protein: CASSPGQRVYEQYF; CDR3 DNA: TGTGCCAGCTCACCCGGACAGAGGGTCTACGAGCAGTACTTC
D gene: .; J gene: TRBJ2-3; clone size: few; V gene: TRBV5-1; CDR3 protein: CASSFTGIEDTQYF; CDR3 DNA: TGCGCCAGCAGCTTCACGGGAATAGAGGATACGCAGTATTTT
D gene: TRBD2; J gene: TRBJ2-1; clone size: .; V gene: TRBV2; CDR3 protein: CASSEERLAGGGEQFF; CDR3 DNA: TGTGCCAGCAGTGAAGAGCGACTAGCGGGAGGAGGAGAGCAGTTCTTC
D gene: TRBD1; J gene: TRBJ1-2; clone size: .; V gene: TRBV30; CDR3 protein: CAWSPQGGPNYGYTF; CDR3 DNA: TGTGCCTGGAGCCCCCAAGGGGGCCCTAACTATGGCTACACCTTC
D gene: TRBD2; J gene: TRBJ2-1; clone size: .; V gene: TRBV7-9; CDR3 protein: CASSPRGGDPRYNEQFF; CDR3 DNA: TGTGCCAGCAGCCCGCGCGGGGGGGATCCGAGGTACAATGAGCAGTTCTTC
D gene: .; J gene: TRBJ1-6; clone size: .; V gene: TRBV10-2; CDR3 protein: CASRLTGGDSPLHF; CDR3 DNA: TGCGCCAGCCGACTGACAGGAGGGGATTCACCCCTCCACTTT
D gene: .; J gene: TRBJ2-1; clone size: few; V gene: TRBV27; CDR3 protein: CASSLTETNEQFF; CDR3 DNA: TGTGCCAGCAGTTTAACAGAAACCAATGAGCAGTTCTTC
D gene: .; J gene: TRBJ2-5; clone size: once; V gene: TRBV7-6; CDR3 protein: CASSPTTVPQETQYF; CDR3 DNA: TGTGCCAGCAGCCCAACGACGGTCCCCCAAGAGACCCAGTACTTC
D gene: TRBD1; J gene: TRBJ2-7; clone size: .; V gene: TRBV18; CDR3 protein: CASSPYRGRLNEQYF; CDR3 DNA: TGTGCCAGCTCACCCTACAGGGGGCGCTTGAACGAGCAGTACTTC
D gene: TRBD2; J gene: TRBJ2-1; clone size: .; V gene: TRBV7-8; CDR3 protein: CASSLPSGRFNNEQFF; CDR3 DNA: TGTGCCAGCAGCCTTCCTAGCGGGCGTTTTAACAATGAGCAGTTCTTC
D gene: TRBD1; J gene: TRBJ2-3; clone size: .; V gene: TRBV6-5; CDR3 protein: CASRGQGLDTQYF; CDR3 DNA: TGTGCCAGCAGGGGACAGGGGTTAGATACGCAGTATTTT
D gene: .; J gene: TRBJ2-7; clone size: few; V gene: TRBV4-2; CDR3 protein: CASSPSASSYEQYF; CDR3 DNA: TGTGCCAGCAGCCCTTCCGCTAGCTCCTACGAGCAGTACTTC
D gene: TRBD2; J gene: TRBJ2-3; clone size: .; V gene: TRBV11-2; CDR3 protein: CASSGGASGGAFTDTQYF; CDR3 DNA: TGTGCCAGCAGCGGCGGGGCTAGCGGGGGGGCCTTCACAGATACGCAGTATTTT
D gene: .; J gene: TRBJ1-2; clone size: few; V gene: TRBV5-5; CDR3 protein: CASSVGSNYGYTF; CDR3 DNA: TGTGCCAGCAGCGTGGGGAGTAACTATGGCTACACCTTC
D gene: .; J gene: TRBJ1-1; clone size: .; V gene: TRBV10-3; CDR3 protein: CAISGIRGNTEAFF; CDR3 DNA: TGTGCCATCAGTGGAATTAGGGGGAACACTGAAGCTTTCTTT
D gene: TRBD2; J gene: TRBJ2-1; clone size: .; V gene: TRBV19; CDR3 protein: CASTWTSGGGSSYNEQFF; CDR3 DNA: TGTGCCAGTACCTGGACTAGCGGGGGGGGAAGCTCCTACAATGAGCAGTTCTTC
D gene: .; J gene: TRBJ1-2; clone size: .; V gene: TRBV5-1; CDR3 protein: CASSSPSSGYGYTF; CDR3 DNA: TGCGCCAGCAGCTCTCCCTCATCGGGCTATGGCTACACCTTC
D gene: .; J gene: TRBJ1-1; clone size: .; V gene: TRBV10-3; CDR3 protein: CAISPLGGGVDTEAFF; CDR3 DNA: TGTGCCATCAGTCCGTTGGGTGGAGGGGTTGACACTGAAGCTTTCTTT
D gene: .; J gene: TRBJ1-6; clone size: .; V gene: TRBV5-1; CDR3 protein: CASSLLTGSSNSPLHF; CDR3 DNA: TGCGCCAGCAGCTTGCTCACTGGCTCCTCTAATTCACCCCTCCACTTT
D gene: TRBD1; J gene: TRBJ1-2; clone size: .; V gene: TRBV6-6; CDR3 protein: CASSSHSEGQGFGYTF; CDR3 DNA: TGTGCCAGCAGTTCCCACTCCGAGGGACAGGGCTTTGGCTACACCTTC
D gene: TRBD2; J gene: TRBJ2-5; clone size: few; V gene: TRBV10-3; CDR3 protein: CAISTSGGEETQYF; CDR3 DNA: TGTGCCATCTCGACTAGCGGGGGGGAAGAGACCCAGTACTTC
D gene: .; J gene: TRBJ1-6; clone size: .; V gene: TRBV2; CDR3 protein: CASTRVGSPLHF; CDR3 DNA: TGTGCCAGCACGAGGGTAGGGTCACCCCTCCACTTT
D gene: TRBD1; J gene: TRBJ1-1; clone size: few; V gene: TRBV7-9; CDR3 protein: CASSLGPGQTRTEAFF; CDR3 DNA: TGTGCCAGCAGCTTAGGACCGGGACAGACACGCACTGAAGCTTTCTTT
D gene: .; J gene: TRBJ2-5; clone size: .; V gene: TRBV11-2; CDR3 protein: CASSSNTGQETQYF; CDR3 DNA: TGTGCCAGCAGCTCGAACACAGGACAAGAGACCCAGTACTTC
D gene: TRBD2; J gene: TRBJ2-7; clone size: .; V gene: TRBV10-3; CDR3 protein: CAISEPGLAGVKQYF; CDR3 DNA: TGTGCCATCAGTGAGCCCGGACTAGCGGGAGTTAAGCAGTACTTC
D gene: .; J gene: TRBJ2-1; clone size: .; V gene: TRBV7-3; CDR3 protein: CASSPGQADEQFF; CDR3 DNA: TGTGCCAGCAGCCCGGGCCAAGCGGATGAGCAGTTCTTC
D gene: .; J gene: TRBJ2-5; clone size: few; V gene: TRBV5-1; CDR3 protein: CASSSTGQTQETQYF; CDR3 DNA: TGCGCCAGCAGCTCAACAGGACAGACACAAGAGACCCAGTACTTC
D gene: .; J gene: TRBJ2-7; clone size: .; V gene: TRBV11-2; CDR3 protein: CASSLMVSSSPYYEQYF; CDR3 DNA: TGTGCCAGCAGCTTAATGGTGTCGAGTTCCCCTTACTACGAGCAGTACTTC
D gene: .; J gene: TRBJ2-6; clone size: many; V gene: TRBV5-5; CDR3 protein: CASSDSSGANVLTF; CDR3 DNA: TGTGCCAGCAGCGACAGCTCTGGGGCCAACGTCCTGACTTTC
D gene: TRBD2; J gene: TRBJ2-2; clone size: .; V gene: TRBV10-3; CDR3 protein: CATQREGLNTGELFF; CDR3 DNA: TGTGCAACCCAGCGGGAGGGTCTTAACACCGGGGAGCTGTTTTTT
D gene: TRBD1; J gene: TRBJ1-1; clone size: .; V gene: TRBV6-6; CDR3 protein: CASSYRTGEAFF; CDR3 DNA: TGTGCCAGCAGTTATCGGACAGGCGAAGCTTTCTTT
D gene: .; J gene: TRBJ1-1; clone size: .; V gene: TRBV19; CDR3 protein: CASSRRNLNTEAFF; CDR3 DNA: TGTGCCAGTAGCCGGCGGAATCTGAACACTGAAGCTTTCTTT
D gene: TRBD1; J gene: TRBJ2-7; clone size: .; V gene: TRBV7-9; CDR3 protein: CASSLARTGTEQYF; CDR3 DNA: TGTGCCAGCAGTTTAGCGAGGACAGGGACCGAGCAGTACTTC
D gene: TRBD1; J gene: TRBJ1-2; clone size: .; V gene: TRBV9; CDR3 protein: CASSVAPPLFGQGTYGYTF; CDR3 DNA: TGTGCCAGCAGCGTAGCCCCCCCATTGTTCGGACAGGGGACCTATGGCTACACCTTC